A single sample gave rise to the 9 T cell receptor beta chains below, sequenced in a study of blood T cell repertoires in COVID-19. Sequencing was performed with immunoSEQ multiplex PCR; in TCRdb, only in-frame clones are kept and a portion is missing. The sample shows around 130,000 clones, roughly 80% of them seen only once. Sequencing was carried out using peripheral blood. The source of these receptors is a woman aged 50 to 60 with acute or convalescent COVID-19.

The V gene is TRBV14, the J gene TRBJ1-2; D remains unclear. Germline lookup yields CDR1 SGHDN and CDR2 FVKESK. The CDR3 covers 12 residues. Trimming took off 4 bases at V and 8 bases at J, with 11 bases between the two ends. DNA for the CDR3: TGTGCCAGCAGCCCTGACGGGAGAGGCTACACCTTC. Its translation: CASSPDGRGYTF.

CDR3 sequence (DNA): TGTGCCAGCAGTGAATACTTTCAGGGCTCGAACACTGAAGCTTTCTTT. It translates to CASSEYFQGSNTEAFF. This chain connects TRBV25-1 to TRBJ1-1; D perhaps matches TRBD1 (5 bases). The germline CDR1 and CDR2 sequences are MGHDK and SYGVNS. The CDR3 length is 16 residues. The V end lost 0 bases, the J end lost 1 base, and 12 bases lay between the germline ends.

The chain is built from TRBV10-1 and TRBJ1-2; D is unresolved. The germline gives CDR1 WNHNN, CDR2 SYGVQD (reference sequence). This CDR3 spans 9 amino acids. The chain's CDR3 is CPHEGGYTF. The DNA of the CDR3 is TGCCCCCACGAGGGAGGCTACACCTTC.

The chain employs TRBV9 and TRBJ1-5; unclear D gene. Trimming took 4 bases from V and 7 from J, leaving 18 bases between them. Germline V gene sequence: CDR1 SGDLS, CDR2 YYNGEE. This CDR3 is 15 amino acids long. In nucleotides, the CDR3 is TGTGCCAGCAGCCCCGAGGGAAGTCACGGCCAGCCCCAGCATTTT. This codes for CASSPEGSHGQPQHF.

This chain connects TRBV19 to TRBJ1-5; maybe TRBD1 (6 bases). Germline CDR1 and CDR2: LNHDA and SQIVND (reference sequence). This CDR3 spans 15 amino acids. V shed 5 bases and J shed 5 bases, with 16 bases lying between them. For the CDR3, the DNA is TGTGCCAGTAGTCCGCAAACAGGGCGCGATCAGCCCCAGCATTTT. Protein sequence: CASSPQTGRDQPQHF.

V gene TRBV21-1 combines with J gene TRBJ1-5; the table's D call TRBD1 went unverified against the DNA. TRBV21-1 represents a pseudogene. The CDR3 spans 17 residues. CDR3 sequence reads: CASSLDRGPVWGQPQHF. The CDR3 coding sequence is TGTGCCAGCAGCTTAGACAGGGGGCCGGTTTGGGGTCAGCCCCAGCATTTT.

In this sample, this clone turned up once. This chain connects TRBV7-2 to TRBJ2-3; no clear D. Germline V gene lookup returns CDR1 SGHTA and CDR2 FQGNSA. The V end lost 1 base, the J end lost 7 bases, and 12 bases lay between the germline ends. The CDR3 consists of 14 residues. CDR3 protein: CASSLVRFSYTQYF. The CDR3 region has the DNA TGTGCCAGCAGCTTAGTACGGTTCTCGTATACGCAGTATTTT.

The chain uses TRBV19 and TRBJ1-6; 8 nucleotides line up with TRBD1. Germline CDR1 is LNHDA and CDR2 is SQIVND (reference sequence). The CDR3 extends over 15 amino acids. After removal of 4 bases from V and 6 bases from J, the junction contained 5 bases not matched to a gene. CDR3 loop: CASSTRQGLNSPLHF. The CDR3 DNA is TGTGCCAGTAGTACTCGACAGGGGCTTAATTCACCCCTCCACTTT. The entire variable domain, with the rest obtained from reference TRBV19 and TRBJ1-6, is as follows: DGGITQSPKYLFRKEGQNVTLSCEQNLNHDAMYWYRQDPGQGLRLIYYSQIVNDFQKGDIAEGYSVSREKKESFPLTVTSAQKNPTAFYLCASSTRQGLNSPLHFGNGTRLTVT.

The chain joins TRBV12-3 or TRBV12-4 to TRBJ1-5, with TRBD1 as a possible D gene (5 bases). The CDR3 totals 13 residues. V lost 1 base to trimming and J lost 7 bases, with 8 bases between them. The CDR3 region is CASSLGGAQPQHF. DNA for the CDR3: TGTGCCAGCAGTTTAGGGGGCGCGCAGCCCCAGCATTTT.